This T cell receptor beta chain came from a study of T cell responses to AZD1222 COVID-19 vaccine. Study as a whole: Second doses that came at about 4 or about 12 weeks were put together.

Some clones are missing from TCRdb's copy, which holds only in-frame ones; the method was immunoSEQ multiplex PCR. The sample includes about 160,000 clones, roughly 86% of them seen just once. A remark on this clone: Its cognate antigen is unknown.

Trimming stripped 3 bases from V and 2 bases from J, with 14 bases between. The germline V gene has CDR1 MDHEN and CDR2 SYDVKM. CDR3 length: 16 residues. Study-wide findings and caveats: In a largely white British group with more females than males, clonal diversity was possibly underestimated. It was only 6 or 7 AZD1222 recipients who were seropositive at baseline. Spike-specific TCRs gained breadth and depth after people received two AZD1222 doses.

This receptor was identified in an adult in good health. The V call is TRBV28, the J call TRBJ1-5, with D hard to call. Here the sequenced sample was peripheral blood, taken on day 0 of AZD1222 vaccination. CDR3 loop: CASSLVGFQGNQPQHF. The DNA of the CDR3 is TGTGCCAGCAGTTTGGTAGGGTTTCAGGGCAATCAGCCCCAGCATTTT.